The T cell receptor beta chain under discussion was sequenced for a study of post-analysis software for immune sequencing data. Findings of the study overall: Patients had higher frequencies than controls of about five TRBV segments, including TRBV5-6, TRBV5-1 and TRBV20-1.

TCR beta cDNA libraries had unique molecular identifiers. TCRdb recomputed calls from the PCR reads with MiXCR, one row per CDR3 protein. The sample consists of roughly 650,000 distinct CDR3 sequences, around 64% of them appearing once. CDR3 length: 14 residues. Germline CDR1 is SGHRS and CDR2 is YFSETQ. Trimming left V 4 bases short and J 8 bases short, with 18 bases between. A word on this clonotype: What it binds is unknown.

The chain recombines TRBV5-1 with TRBJ1-2; D might be TRBD1 (5 bases). This TCR was recovered from a girl aged 2-10 years with multiple sclerosis. Sequenced sample: blood. This CDR3 is CASSLRDLTAGYTF. Written as DNA, the CDR3 is TGCGCCAGCAGCCTAAGGGACCTTACGGCCGGCTACACCTTC.